Listed here is a single TCR beta chain. Its antigen is undetermined. This entry is derived from a study of post-analysis software for immune sequencing data. Study results and limitations: Compared with controls, patients showed significantly lower normalized Chao1 diversity. Patients had higher frequencies than controls of about five TRBV segments, including TRBV5-6, TRBV5-1 and TRBV20-1.

The germline V gene encodes CDR1 ENHRY and CDR2 SYGVKD. The CDR3 is 12 residues long. V was cut by 8 bases and J by 5 bases, with 13 bases left in between. Included in the TCR beta cDNA libraries were unique molecular identifiers. Out of roughly 0.95 to 11 million T cells, about 460,000 cDNA molecules were generated. A single record per CDR3 protein comes from TCRdb applying MiXCR to the PCR reads. This sample has roughly 620,000 distinct CDR3 sequences; 44% occur once, and the top ten carry under 2%. This TCR was recovered from a girl aged 5-17 years with multiple sclerosis. The rearrangement links TRBV10-3 to TRBJ2-7; perhaps D is TRBD1 or TRBD2 (6 bases each). The sequenced sample was blood. The CDR3 DNA sequence: TGTGCCATCGGGGGGACAAAGGACGAGCAGTACTTC. It translates to CAIGGTKDEQYF.